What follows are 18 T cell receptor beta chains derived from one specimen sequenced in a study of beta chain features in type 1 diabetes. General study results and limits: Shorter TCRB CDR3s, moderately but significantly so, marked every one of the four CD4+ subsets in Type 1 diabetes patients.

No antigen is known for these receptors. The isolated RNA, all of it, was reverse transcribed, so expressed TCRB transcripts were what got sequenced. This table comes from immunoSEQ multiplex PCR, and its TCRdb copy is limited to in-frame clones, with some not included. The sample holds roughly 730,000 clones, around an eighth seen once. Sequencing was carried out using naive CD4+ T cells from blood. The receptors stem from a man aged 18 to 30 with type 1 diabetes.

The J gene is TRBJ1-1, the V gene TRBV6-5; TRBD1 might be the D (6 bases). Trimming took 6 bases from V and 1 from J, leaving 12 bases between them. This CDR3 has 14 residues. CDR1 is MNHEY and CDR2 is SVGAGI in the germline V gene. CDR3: CASSPRGPNTEAFF. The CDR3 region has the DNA TGTGCCAGCAGCCCGCGGGGGCCGAACACTGAAGCTTTCTTT.

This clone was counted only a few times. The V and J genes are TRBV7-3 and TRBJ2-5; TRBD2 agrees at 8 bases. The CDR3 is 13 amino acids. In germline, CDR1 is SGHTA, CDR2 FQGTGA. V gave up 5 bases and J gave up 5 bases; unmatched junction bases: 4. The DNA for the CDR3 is TGTGCCAGCAGCAGACTAGCGACCGAGACCCAGTACTTC. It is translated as CASSRLATETQYF.

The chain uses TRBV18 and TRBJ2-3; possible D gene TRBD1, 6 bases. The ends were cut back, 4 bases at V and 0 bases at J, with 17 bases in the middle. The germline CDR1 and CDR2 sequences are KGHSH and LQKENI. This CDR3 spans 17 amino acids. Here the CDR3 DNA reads TGTGCCAGCTCACGGGGGCCAGGACCGACTAGCACAGATACGCAGTATTTT. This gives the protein CASSRGPGPTSTDTQYF.

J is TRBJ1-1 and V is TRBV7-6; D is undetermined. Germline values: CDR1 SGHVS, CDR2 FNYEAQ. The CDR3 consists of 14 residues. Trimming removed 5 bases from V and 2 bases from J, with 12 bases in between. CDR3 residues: CASSPRLPNTEAFF. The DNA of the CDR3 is TGTGCCAGCAGCCCCCGGTTGCCAAACACTGAAGCTTTCTTT. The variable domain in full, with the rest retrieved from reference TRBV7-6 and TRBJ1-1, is GAGVSQSPRYKVTKRGQDVALRCDPISGHVSLYWYRQALGQGPEFLTYFNYEAQQDKSGLPNDRFSAERPEGSISTLTIQRTEQRDSAMYRCASSPRLPNTEAFFGQGTRLTVV.

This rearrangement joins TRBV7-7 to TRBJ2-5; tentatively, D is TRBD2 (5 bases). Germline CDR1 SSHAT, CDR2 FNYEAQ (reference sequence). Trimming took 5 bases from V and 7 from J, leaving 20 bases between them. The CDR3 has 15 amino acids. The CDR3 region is CASSRSFEGVGTQYF. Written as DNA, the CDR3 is TGTGCCAGCAGCCGCTCCTTCGAGGGCGTGGGGACCCAGTACTTC.

For the CDR3, the DNA is TGTGCCAGCAGCGGATATGGAGGCAGTGGCACTGAAGCTTTCTTT. Translating it yields CASSGYGGSGTEAFF. The chain recombines TRBV9 with TRBJ1-1; D uncertain. The germline V gene has CDR1 SGDLS and CDR2 YYNGEE. The germline V and J ends were trimmed by 3 bases and 4 bases, with 16 bases remaining between them. This CDR3 spans 15 amino acids.

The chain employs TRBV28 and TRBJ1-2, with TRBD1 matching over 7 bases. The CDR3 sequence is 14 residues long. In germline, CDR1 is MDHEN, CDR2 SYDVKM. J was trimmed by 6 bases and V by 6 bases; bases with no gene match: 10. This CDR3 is CASSDLTGVDGYTF. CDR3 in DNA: TGTGCCAGCAGCGACCTTACAGGGGTTGATGGCTACACCTTC.

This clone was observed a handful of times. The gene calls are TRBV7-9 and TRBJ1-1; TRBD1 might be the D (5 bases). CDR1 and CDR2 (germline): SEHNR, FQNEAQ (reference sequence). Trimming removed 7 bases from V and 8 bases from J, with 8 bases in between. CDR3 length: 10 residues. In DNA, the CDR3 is TGTGCCAGCAACTCAGGGGAAGCTTTCTTT. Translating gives CASNSGEAFF.

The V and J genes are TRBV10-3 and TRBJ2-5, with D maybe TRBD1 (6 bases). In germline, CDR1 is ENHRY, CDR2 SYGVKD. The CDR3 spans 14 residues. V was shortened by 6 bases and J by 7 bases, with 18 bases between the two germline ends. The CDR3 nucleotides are TGTGCCATCAGGGGGGAACAGGGTCCAGGGACCCAGTACTTC. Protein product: CAIRGEQGPGTQYF.

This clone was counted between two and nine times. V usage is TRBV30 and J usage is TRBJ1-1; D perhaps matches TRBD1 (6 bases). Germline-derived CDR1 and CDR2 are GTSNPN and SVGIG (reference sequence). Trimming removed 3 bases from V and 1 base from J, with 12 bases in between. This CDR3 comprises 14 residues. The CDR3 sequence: CAWSAQGGNTEAFF. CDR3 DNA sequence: TGTGCCTGGAGCGCCCAAGGGGGGAACACTGAAGCTTTCTTT.

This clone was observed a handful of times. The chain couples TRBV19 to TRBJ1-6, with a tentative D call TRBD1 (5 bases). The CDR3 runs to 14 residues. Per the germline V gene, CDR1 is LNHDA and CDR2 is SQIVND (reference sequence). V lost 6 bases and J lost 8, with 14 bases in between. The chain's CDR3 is CASRTGTIDSPLHF. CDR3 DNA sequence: TGTGCCAGTAGGACCGGGACTATCGATTCACCCCTCCACTTT. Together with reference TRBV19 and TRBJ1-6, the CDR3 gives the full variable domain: DGGITQSPKYLFRKEGQNVTLSCEQNLNHDAMYWYRQDPGQGLRLIYYSQIVNDFQKGDIAEGYSVSREKKESFPLTVTSAQKNPTAFYLCASRTGTIDSPLHFGNGTRLTVT.

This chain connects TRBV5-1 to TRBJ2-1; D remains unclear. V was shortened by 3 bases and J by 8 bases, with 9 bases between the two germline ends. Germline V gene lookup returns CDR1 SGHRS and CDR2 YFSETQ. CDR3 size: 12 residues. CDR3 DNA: TGCGCCAGCAGCTCGAACTCGGATGAGCAGTTCTTC. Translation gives CASSSNSDEQFF.

CDR3 coding DNA: TGTGCCAGCAGTGACGCAGGCTCTGGAAACACCATATATTTT. Translating it yields CASSDAGSGNTIYF. The genes are TRBV25-1 and TRBJ1-3, with no clear D. The CDR3 spans 14 residues. The V and J ends lost 3 bases and 0 bases respectively, with 6 bases between them. The V gene's germline CDR1 is MGHDK and CDR2 SYGVNS. The variable domain in full, completed from reference TRBV25-1 and TRBJ1-3, reads EADIYQTPRYLVIGTGKKITLECSQTMGHDKMYWYQQDPGMELHLIHYSYGVNSTEKGDLSSESTVSRIRTEHFPLTLESARPSHTSQYLCASSDAGSGNTIYFGEGSWLTVV.

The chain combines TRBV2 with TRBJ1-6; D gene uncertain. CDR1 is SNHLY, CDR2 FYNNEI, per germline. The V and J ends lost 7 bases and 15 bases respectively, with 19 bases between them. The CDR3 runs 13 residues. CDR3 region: CASMELPGEVLHF. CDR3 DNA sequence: TGTGCCAGCATGGAGCTTCCTGGGGAAGTCCTCCACTTT.

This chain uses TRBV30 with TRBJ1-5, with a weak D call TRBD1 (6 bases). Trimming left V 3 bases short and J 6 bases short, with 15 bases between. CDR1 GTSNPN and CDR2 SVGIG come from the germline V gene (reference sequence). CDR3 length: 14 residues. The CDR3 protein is CAWRRQGRIQPQHF. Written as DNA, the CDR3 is TGTGCCTGGAGACGGCAGGGGCGGATTCAGCCCCAGCATTTT.

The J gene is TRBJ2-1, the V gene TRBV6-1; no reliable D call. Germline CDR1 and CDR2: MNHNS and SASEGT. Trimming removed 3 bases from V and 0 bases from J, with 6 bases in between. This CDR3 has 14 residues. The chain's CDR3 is CASSDQSSYNEQFF. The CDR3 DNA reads TGTGCCAGCAGTGACCAAAGCTCCTACAATGAGCAGTTCTTC.

CDR3 DNA: TGCGCCAGCAGGAAGGGGGGTCTGAACACTGAAGCTTTCTTT. Its translation is CASRKGGLNTEAFF. This chain joins TRBV4-1 and TRBJ1-1; D is perhaps TRBD1 (6 bases). V lost 6 bases and J 0 bases, leaving 11 bases between the germline ends. The germline CDR1 and CDR2 sequences are MGHRA and YSYEKL. This CDR3 spans 14 amino acids.

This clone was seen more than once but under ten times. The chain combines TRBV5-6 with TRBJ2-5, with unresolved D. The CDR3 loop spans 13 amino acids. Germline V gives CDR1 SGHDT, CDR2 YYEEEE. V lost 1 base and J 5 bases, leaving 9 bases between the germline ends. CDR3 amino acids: CASSLFSLETQYF. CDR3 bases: TGTGCCAGCAGCTTGTTTTCTTTGGAGACCCAGTACTTC.